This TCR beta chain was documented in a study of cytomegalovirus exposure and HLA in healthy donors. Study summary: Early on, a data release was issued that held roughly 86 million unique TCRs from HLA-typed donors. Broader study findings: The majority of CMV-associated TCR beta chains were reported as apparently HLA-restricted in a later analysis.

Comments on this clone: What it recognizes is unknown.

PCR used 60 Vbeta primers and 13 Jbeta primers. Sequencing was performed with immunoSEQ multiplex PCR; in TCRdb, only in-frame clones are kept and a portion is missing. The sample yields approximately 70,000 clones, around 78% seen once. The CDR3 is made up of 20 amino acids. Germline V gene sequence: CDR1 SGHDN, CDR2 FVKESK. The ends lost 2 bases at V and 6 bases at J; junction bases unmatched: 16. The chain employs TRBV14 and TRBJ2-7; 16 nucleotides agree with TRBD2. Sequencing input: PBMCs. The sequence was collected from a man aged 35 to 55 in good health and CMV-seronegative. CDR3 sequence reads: CASSQLPGQGTSGRGTEQYF. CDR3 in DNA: TGTGCCAGCAGCCAACTACCGGGACAGGGGACTAGCGGGAGGGGTACCGAGCAGTACTTC.